A single sample is the source of the 24 T cell receptor beta chains below, sequenced in a study of CD8 T cells in Susac syndrome. Random-hexamer reverse transcription was applied to about 0.45 to 1 ug RNA. TCRdb fed the immunoSEQ multiplex PCR reads into MiXCR, producing one record per CDR3 protein. The table lists some 120,000 distinct CDR3 sequences, approximately 94% of them singletons. What was sequenced was CD4+ T cells from PBMCs. Receptor source: a human donor with multiple sclerosis.

The genes are TRBV6-2 or TRBV6-3 and TRBJ1-1, with TRBD1 matching over 9 bases. The CDR3 is made up of 13 amino acids. V gave up 4 bases and J gave up 5 bases; unmatched junction bases: 2. Germline V gene lookup returns CDR1 MNHEY and CDR2 SVGEGT. CDR3 sequence (DNA): TGTGCCAGCAGTTGGACAGGGGAAACTGAAGCTTTCTTT. Translation: CASSWTGETEAFF.

The chain combines TRBV5-1 with TRBJ1-2; 7 bases align to TRBD1. J lost 3 bases, V lost 4 bases, and 6 bases had no gene match. Germline-derived CDR1 and CDR2 are SGHRS and YFSETQ. CDR3 length: 14 residues. The CDR3: CASSRGLDDYGYTF. The CDR3 nucleotides are TGCGCCAGCAGCAGGGGGCTAGACGACTATGGCTACACCTTC.

This chain uses TRBV30 with TRBJ1-4; D call uncertain. V was shortened by 1 base and J by 4 bases, with 4 bases between the two germline ends. The CDR3 is 12 amino acids. The germline CDR1 and CDR2 sequences are GTSNPN and SVGIG (reference sequence). In DNA, the CDR3 is TGTGCCTGGAGTGAGGGTAATGAAAAACTGTTTTTT. This codes for CAWSEGNEKLFF.

The chain employs TRBV20-1 and TRBJ2-4; perhaps TRBD1 as D (5 bases). The germline CDR1 and CDR2 sequences are DFQATT and SNEGSKA (reference sequence). V lost 3 bases and J lost 9, with 15 bases in between. The CDR3 is 13 amino acids. The DNA of the CDR3 is TGCAGTGCTAGGACGGCAGGGCAGAGCATTCAGTACTTC. It codes for CSARTAGQSIQYF.

The chain links TRBV2 to TRBJ1-4; D unclear. Trimming shortened V by 7 bases and J by 3 bases, and 12 bases separated the two germline ends. Germline CDR1 SNHLY, CDR2 FYNNEI. This CDR3 has 14 amino acids. The CDR3 here is CASTKGAANEKLFF. The CDR3 coding sequence is TGTGCCAGCACCAAGGGCGCAGCTAATGAAAAACTGTTTTTT.

The V gene is TRBV5-4, the J gene TRBJ1-1; a weak D match, TRBD1 (5 bases). V shed 1 base and J shed 2 bases, with 12 bases lying between them. This CDR3 comprises 15 residues. Germline V gene sequence: CDR1 SGHNT, CDR2 YYREEE (reference sequence). Written as DNA, the CDR3 is TGTGCCAGCAGCTTGCCCGGCAGGGCCAACACTGAAGCTTTCTTT. This encodes CASSLPGRANTEAFF.

The genes are TRBV2 and TRBJ1-2; D is perhaps TRBD1 (5 bases). The CDR3 has 13 amino acids. Trimming took 3 bases from V and 7 from J, leaving 12 bases between them. CDR1 is SNHLY and CDR2 is FYNNEI in the germline V gene. CDR3 nucleotide sequence: TGTGCCAGCAGTGAGGGGCCAAGAGGTGGCTACACCTTC. Encoded protein: CASSEGPRGGYTF.

This chain joins TRBV29-1 and TRBJ1-1; TRBD1 is a possible D gene (5 bases). CDR3 length equals 12 residues. V lost 7 bases, J lost 3 bases, and 12 bases lay in between. Germline CDR1 and CDR2: SQVTM and ANQGSEA. CDR3: CSARSGDTEAFF. CDR3 sequence (DNA): TGCAGCGCCCGGTCGGGGGACACTGAAGCTTTCTTT.

The chain links TRBV19 to TRBJ1-5; 7 bases agree with TRBD1. CDR1 and CDR2 from the germline V gene are LNHDA and SQIVND (reference sequence). With 6 bases clipped from V and 0 bases from J, the junction kept 2 bases outside the gene matches. CDR3 length equals 14 residues. DNA of the CDR3: TGTGCCAGTAGGGGACAGAGTAGCAATCAGCCCCAGCATTTT. Translating gives CASRGQSSNQPQHF.

The chain combines TRBV20-1 with TRBJ1-2, with D tentatively TRBD1 (5 bases). Germline V CDR1 and CDR2: DFQATT, SNEGSKA (reference sequence). This CDR3 comprises 13 residues. The ends were cut back, 5 bases at V and 4 bases at J, with 14 bases in the middle. The chain's CDR3 is CSASDSDIYGYTF. In nucleotides, the CDR3 is TGCAGTGCTTCCGACAGCGACATCTATGGCTACACCTTC.

J is TRBJ2-2 and V is TRBV6-2 or TRBV6-3; D is uncertain. This CDR3 is 12 amino acids long. Germline CDR1 and CDR2: MNHEY and SVGEGT. Trimming shortened V by 8 bases and J by 4 bases, and 8 bases separated the two germline ends. In nucleotides, the CDR3 is TGTGCCAGCGGGTTACTCACCGGGGAGCTGTTTTTT. This translates into CASGLLTGELFF.

The table lists this clonotype with a count of one. The V and J genes are TRBV10-1 and TRBJ1-5, with D possibly TRBD1 on 5 matching bases. This CDR3 comprises 13 residues. Trimming removed 3 bases at V and 5 bases at J, with 8 bases between. CDR1 and CDR2 from the germline V gene are WNHNN and SYGVQD (reference sequence). The CDR3 coding sequence is TGCGCCAGCAGTGACAGGGCATATCAGCCCCAGCATTTT. Its protein product is CASSDRAYQPQHF.

The chain carries TRBV9 and TRBJ2-6, with D hard to call. The V and J ends lost 0 bases and 4 bases respectively, with 11 bases between them. Germline assignment: CDR1 SGDLS and CDR2 YYNGEE. The CDR3 consists of 16 residues. The CDR3 coding sequence is TGTGCCAGCAGCGTAGAACCCCGGGCAGGGGCCAACGTCCTGACTTTC. Encoded protein: CASSVEPRAGANVLTF. Full variable domain (rest looked up from reference TRBV9 and TRBJ2-6): DSGVTQTPKHLITATGQRVTLRCSPRSGDLSVYWYQQSLDQGLQFLIQYYNGEERAKGNILERFSAQQFPDLHSELNLSSLELGDSALYFCASSVEPRAGANVLTFGAGSRLTVL.

Written as DNA, the CDR3 is TGTGCCATCGGGGACAGGGATCTCACTAACTATGGCTACACCTTC. This translates into CAIGDRDLTNYGYTF. The chain carries TRBV10-3 and TRBJ1-2; TRBD1 aligns across 9 bases. Germline V gene sequence: CDR1 ENHRY, CDR2 SYGVKD. The CDR3 contains 15 residues. V shed 8 bases, J shed 0 bases, and the junction held 7 bases outside the gene matches.

In its sample, this clonotype was seen once. CDR3 residues: CASSQPGLAGGPNEQFF. CDR3 coding DNA: TGTGCCAGCAGTCAACCGGGACTAGCGGGAGGGCCGAATGAGCAGTTCTTC. V gene TRBV3-1 combines with J gene TRBJ2-1, with 16 nucleotides matching TRBD2. The junction had 9 bases not matched to a gene; V was cut back by 6 bases and J by 7 bases. Germline-derived CDR1 and CDR2 are LGHDT and YNNKEL (reference sequence). The CDR3 runs 17 residues.

The count of this clonotype is one. J is TRBJ2-2 and V is TRBV6-1, with a tentative D call TRBD2 (6 bases). V was pared by 2 bases and J by 0 bases, with 19 bases between. The CDR3 sequence is 19 residues long. Germline-derived CDR1 and CDR2 are MNHNS and SASEGT. CDR3 region: CASSERGTWTSTNTGELFF. CDR3 nucleotide sequence: TGTGCCAGCAGTGAACGGGGGACCTGGACGTCTACGAACACCGGGGAGCTGTTTTTT.

The CDR3 region is CASSLLSGTEAFF. CDR3 DNA: TGTGCCAGCAGTTTATTATCAGGCACTGAAGCTTTCTTT. The genes are TRBV27 and TRBJ1-1; no definite D call. The CDR3 sequence is 13 residues long. The germline V and J ends were trimmed by 1 base and 4 bases, with 7 bases remaining between them. CDR1 MNHEY and CDR2 SMNVEV come from the germline V gene (reference sequence).

The chain recombines TRBV30 with TRBJ2-2; D ambiguous. Per germline, CDR1 GTSNPN and CDR2 SVGIG (reference sequence). The V end was cut by 0 bases, the J end by 1 base, with 9 bases between. The CDR3 has 15 residues. The CDR3 spells CAWSVLRQNTGELFF. The CDR3 DNA sequence: TGTGCCTGGAGTGTACTGCGGCAGAACACCGGGGAGCTGTTTTTT. The full variable domain, in which reference TRBV30 and TRBJ2-2 provide the parts outside the CDR3, is SQTIHQWPATLVQPVGSPLSLECTVEGTSNPNLYWYRQAAGRGLQLLFYSVGIGQISSEVPQNLSASRPQDRQFILSSKKLLLSDSGFYLCAWSVLRQNTGELFFGEGSRLTVL.

The rearrangement joins TRBV6-2 or TRBV6-3 to TRBJ2-1; 11 bases are shared with TRBD2. From germline, CDR1 is MNHEY and CDR2 SVGEGT. This CDR3 region has 15 residues. V lost 4 bases and J lost 4; bases outside the gene matches: 3. DNA of the CDR3: TGTGCCAGCAGTTTAGCGGGGGGGCGGTACAATGAGCAGTTCTTC. Protein product: CASSLAGGRYNEQFF.

Here the CDR3 reads CASSLTTATYEQYF. The CDR3 DNA reads as TGCGCCAGCAGCTTGACTACAGCGACCTACGAGCAGTACTTC. The V gene is TRBV5-1, the J gene TRBJ2-7; D unclear. CDR1 is SGHRS, CDR2 YFSETQ, per germline. The length of the CDR3 is 14 residues. Trimming pared 1 base from V and 2 bases from J, leaving 10 bases between.

The chain recombines TRBV4-3 with TRBJ2-1; TRBD1 matches 7 bases. Germline trimming cut 3 bases from V and 1 base from J; bases unmatched to any gene: 3. The germline V gene has CDR1 LGHNA and CDR2 YSLEER. This CDR3 is 15 amino acids long. The CDR3 sequence: CASSQGQFSYNEQFF. CDR3 coding DNA: TGCGCCAGCAGCCAGGGACAGTTTTCCTACAATGAGCAGTTCTTC.

V and J are TRBV29-1 and TRBJ1-5; tentatively, D is TRBD1 (6 bases). The CDR3 contains 13 residues. The germline gives CDR1 SQVTM, CDR2 ANQGSEA. The ends were cut back, 6 bases at V and 1 base at J, with 10 bases in the middle. For the CDR3, the DNA is TGCAGCGTGGGGGCGGGGAGCAATCAGCCCCAGCATTTT. Its protein is CSVGAGSNQPQHF.

The chain has TRBV24-1 and TRBJ2-3; D may be TRBD2 (6 bases). The length of the CDR3 is 14 residues. V gave up 6 bases and J gave up 8 bases, with 17 bases separating them. Looked up from germline, CDR1 is KGHDR and CDR2 is SFDVKD. The CDR3 protein is CATSSTETRSTQYF. For the CDR3, the DNA is TGTGCCACCAGTTCAACGGAGACTAGATCTACGCAGTATTTT.

V gene TRBV29-1 combines with J gene TRBJ1-5; D is possibly TRBD1 (5 bases). V was trimmed by 7 bases and J by 3 bases, leaving 13 bases between them. This CDR3 region has 13 residues. Germline values: CDR1 SQVTM, CDR2 ANQGSEA. CDR3 region: CSASDSYNQPQHF. In DNA form, the CDR3 reads TGCAGCGCAAGCGACAGTTACAATCAGCCCCAGCATTTT.